This T cell receptor beta chain was obtained from a study of T cell clonality in common variable immunodeficiency (dated by TCRdb to about 2015). The study at large found these results: Fewer TCRbeta clones were shared among CVID subjects than among healthy controls (p < 0.0001). According to the authors, finding the cause of the higher clonality in CVID would require sequencing the repertoires of T cell subpopulations. Despite equal DNA input, controls averaged about 81,820 unique sequences per sample versus about 31,547 in CVID samples. CVID TCRbeta sequences were reported to have fewer deletions and N-nucleotide insertions and to lack highly modified clones with 13 or more V deletions. Differences among patients in the CVID cohort limited the correlations between repertoire features and clinical complications. TCRbeta clonality was higher in CVID subjects than in healthy controls (t-test p = 0.018), and the increase was most characteristic of about a third of subjects.

A remark on this clone: This clone's antigen is unknown.

Standard criteria, namely reduction of serum IgG, IgA and/or IgM below the normal range together with specific antibody deficiency, were applied for the diagnosis of CVID. A total of 40 to 50 subjects (approximately 15 female and 30 or so male; age range about 9 to 65 years, mean age around 40) were included in the CVID group. Most of the CVID patients and most of the healthy controls were of Caucasian heritage. At the time of study participation, every CVID subject had been on replacement immunoglobulin therapy for one year or longer. No CVID subject was ill or taking immunomodulatory or immunosuppressive medication when blood was collected. From each donor, about 4.5 to 9 ml of heparinized peripheral whole blood was collected. Genomic DNA from adults with common variable immune deficiency (CVID) and from healthy adult controls was used to sequence TCRbeta CDR3 repertoires. Diluted blood was subjected to density centrifugation over Hypaque 1077 or Ficoll-Paque for isolation of peripheral blood mononuclear cells. Genomic DNA was obtained from unsorted mononuclear cells through either Qiagen column purification or a centrifugation-based method.

For sequencing input, CVID and control samples contributed equivalent amounts of genomic DNA. For every sample, a 60 bp segment covering the rearranged TCRbeta CDR3 region was amplified and then sequenced. The immunoSEQ assay, a bias-corrected multiplex PCR combined with high-throughput sequencing, was used to amplify TCRbeta. The paper's processing steps were these. Each unique nucleotide sequence was treated as a clone and annotated with V, D and J genes, copy number and frequency. Sequences were labeled productive if in frame, and non-productive if out of frame or containing stop codons. As previously described, clonality was calculated on the basis of Shannon's entropy. Mean CDR3 Kyte-Doolittle hydropathy was derived from the predicted amino acid sequences of productive clones. The R hclust function was used to hierarchically cluster scaled V gene usage with Manhattan distance and complete linkage. Sharing of clones by CDR3 amino acid sequence was evaluated by resampling 12 repertoires per group over 100 rounds. The repertoires were searched for some 70 published EBV-specific TCRbeta sequences and a few hundred published CMV-specific TCRbeta sequences. A couple of CVID samples yielding fewer than 10,000 sequences were excluded from analysis, leaving 42 CVID repertoires. Sourced from immuneACCESS, this table was stored by TCRdb with only in-frame sequences that have V and J called. A share of the clones is absent; for the studies checked, an unresolved V gene accounts for under half, and the remainder has no known explanation. V and J calls and clone size are as listed in that table; D and trimming were resolved from the DNA. The record for this sample contains 8,000 or so clones. Clones ranked in the top ten supply about 3.5% of the sample.

The receptor's source is a human donor with common variable immunodeficiency. The specimen was peripheral blood mononuclear cells.

The sequenced part of the CDR3 DNA is TGTGCCGCATCGCCCGATCCGGGGGGCTCAGTCGATGGC. It specifies CAASPDPGGSVDG. The CDR3 in full is CAASPDPGGSVDGYTF. The receptor chain draws on TRBV18 and TRBJ1-2; TRBD1 might be the D gene, on 6 matching bases. The read comes to an end 3 residues before the CDR3 does, leaving the germline J gene to fill in the end. Trimming at the junction amounts to 11 bases on V and 6 bases on J, and the germline ends lie 28 bases apart. Counted from cysteine to phenylalanine, this CDR3 has 16 amino acids. Only the CDR3 bases that were read are kept: 39 of them, in frame from base 1. CDR1 and CDR2 were assigned from the germline V gene as KGHSH and LQKENI.